This T cell receptor (beta chain) was identified during a study of beta chain features in type 1 diabetes (dated by TCRdb to 2016 to 2019). Describing the broader study: No differences in mean age, gender distribution, total cell number or subset yield were found between patients and healthy donors. A total of 85 million to 140 million sorted cells were examined across all samples, and a strong correlation was observed between cell number per subset and RNA yield. In the study, TCRB repertoires of sorted circulating CD4+ T cell subsets from recently diagnosed type 1 diabetes patients were compared with those of matched healthy donors. Whereas all 30 or so donors provided naive and central memory subsets, regulatory and stem cell-like memory subsets were isolated from just 8 patients and about 8 healthy donors.

Counted from cysteine to phenylalanine, this CDR3 has 16 amino acids. Only the CDR3 DNA stays, 48 bases, in frame from base 1. Via the germline V gene, CDR1 is SGDLS and CDR2 YYNGEE. Relative to germline, V is missing 2 bases and J is missing 1 base, with 6 bases of the junction outside any gene match. A single peripheral blood draw of around 100 mL on average was collected from each donor into heparinised tubes. Naive, central memory, regulatory and stem cell-like memory CD4+ T cells were sorted on a BD FACSAria II using a panel including CD45RO, CCR7, CD25, CD127, CD95 and CD27. A purity above 95% was achieved for all sorted populations. PBMCs were separated immediately by Lymphoprep density gradient centrifugation and were stained directly, without being cultured. Samples were stained and sorted in pairs, with one healthy donor and one patient per experiment, so that batch effects were minimized.

Study-wide findings and limitations: Naive, central memory and regulatory TCRB repertoires appeared more similar among patients than among healthy donors. Because small numbers of individuals were included in the HLA sub-analyses, any influence of HLA type on TCRB rearrangement was left unresolved. At VDJ recombination sites, type 1 diabetes patients had fewer insertions and more deleted nucleotides, which implies abnormalities in thymic rearrangement. Sequencing cDNA rather than genomic DNA could over-represent highly expressing activated cells, although activation and CD3 levels did not differ between groups. A moderate but significant shortening of TCRB CDR3 length was observed in type 1 diabetes patients in all four CD4+ subsets. PCR might favor shorter templates, but patient and control samples were amplified and corrected together, so any skew would affect both groups equally.

As for this clone: The specificity of this receptor is unknown. The sample holds no much larger clone one base away, and base qualities are not on file.

All of the isolated RNA was reverse transcribed with the High Capacity cDNA Reverse Transcription Kit, so expressed TCRB transcripts were sequenced. Deep immunoSEQ sequencing was performed on naive, central memory and regulatory T cell samples, with an average of roughly 3.6 million total reads per sample. After sorted cells were lysed in RLT buffer, RNA was extracted with DNase-treated RNeasy Micro or Mini kits, with the choice depending on cell number. To prevent cross-contamination, each cell subset was processed individually, whereas patient and healthy donor samples were processed jointly. The immunoSEQ multiplex PCR was used to amplify TCRB sequences from cDNA, yielding 87-bp fragments that span the CDR3 region. Amplicons were sequenced on the Illumina HiSeq platform. In the source study's methods: Synthetic template baselines were used to correct PCR bias computationally, reads within Hamming distance 2 were collapsed together, and singletons that could not be merged were discarded. Reads were aligned to IMGT to assign V, D and J genes, CDR3 length, and insertions or deletions at six rearrangement sites. Within each subset, clonotype counts were normalized to the number of sorted cells before true diversity and Gini coefficients were calculated with the tcR R package. The overlap coefficient, calculated on TCRB nucleotide sequences, was used to quantify repertoire sharing. Out-of-frame TCRB sequences from naive cells were analyzed to stand in for the pre-selection repertoire. What TCRdb holds here is the immuneACCESS table cut down to in-frame rearrangements. Part of the clones is not present; checked against another copy, under half of the missing clones reflect an unresolved V gene, and the others are unexplained. V and J calls and clone size are copied from that table; D and trimming were computed from the DNA. The sample table contains 500,000 to 850,000 clones; only one count was recorded for roughly an eighth of them. 0.035% to 0.045% of the sample lies in the top ten.

The V and J genes are TRBV9 and TRBJ2-3, with 8 bases in between that match TRBD2. Sequenced: naive CD4+ T cells from blood. What the cell subset or site label conveys for this sample: true naive CD4+ T cells. The sequence derives from a man between 18 and 29 years old with type 1 diabetes. The DNA reads TGTGCCAGCAGCGTCCGGGGGGGCCTCGGCACAGATACGCAGTATTTT. Protein translation: CASSVRGGLGTDTQYF.